This TCR beta chain originates from a study of regulatory T cells in long-lasting Graves disease. This clonotype was picked up a small number of times. The authors built TCR beta libraries using iRepertoire HTBI primers and Arm-PCR of CDR3 regions. Via MiXCR, TCRdb re-called the multiplex PCR reads, giving one row per CDR3 protein. Of hundreds of thousands of distinct CDR3 sequences detected, about 13% appear once; the ten largest clones hold roughly a tenth. Time point of the sample: newly diagnosed GD, antithyroid drugs for less than 3 months. PBMCs provided the RNA from which the TCR library was made. The V and J ends lost 4 bases and 9 bases, in that order; junction bases with no gene match: 4. The CDR3 has 12 residues. Per germline, CDR1 SEHNR and CDR2 FQNEAQ (reference sequence). These records were also assigned to another study, of T cells in Graves' hyperthyroidism and ophthalmopathy.

The chain is built from TRBV7-9 and TRBJ2-7; the match to TRBD1 covers 9 bases. The receptor's source is a young man with Graves disease. The sample here was peripheral blood mononuclear cells (PBMCs), taken at new diagnosis, from a patient treated with antithyroid drugs. DNA for the CDR3: TGTGCCAGCAGCTCGGACAGGGGCCTGCAGTACTTC. Translated, it gives CASSSDRGLQYF.